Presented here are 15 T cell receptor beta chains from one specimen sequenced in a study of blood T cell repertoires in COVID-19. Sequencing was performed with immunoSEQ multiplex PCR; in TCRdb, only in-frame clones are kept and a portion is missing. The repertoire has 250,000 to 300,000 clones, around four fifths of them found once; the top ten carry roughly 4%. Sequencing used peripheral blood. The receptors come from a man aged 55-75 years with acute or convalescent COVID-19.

CDR3 protein: CASSPGQGDTEAFF. The CDR3 DNA is TGTGCCAGCAGCCCAGGACAGGGGGACACTGAAGCTTTCTTT. The rearrangement links TRBV11-3 to TRBJ1-1, with 10 bases fitting TRBD1. The junction had 3 bases not matched to a gene; V was cut back by 5 bases and J by 3 bases. CDR1 is SGHNT, CDR2 YENEEA, per germline. The CDR3 loop spans 14 amino acids.

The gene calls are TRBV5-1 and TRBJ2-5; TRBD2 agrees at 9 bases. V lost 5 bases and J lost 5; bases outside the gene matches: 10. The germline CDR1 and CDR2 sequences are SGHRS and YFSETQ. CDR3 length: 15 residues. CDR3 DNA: TGCGCCAGCAGGGGTAGCGGGGGCCCACAGGAGACCCAGTACTTC. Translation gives CASRGSGGPQETQYF. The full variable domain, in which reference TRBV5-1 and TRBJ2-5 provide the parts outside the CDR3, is KAGVTQTPRYLIKTRGQQVTLSCSPISGHRSVSWYQQTPGQGLQFLFEYFSETQRNKGNFPGRFSGRQFSNSRSEMNVSTLELGDSALYLCASRGSGGPQETQYFGPGTRLLVL.

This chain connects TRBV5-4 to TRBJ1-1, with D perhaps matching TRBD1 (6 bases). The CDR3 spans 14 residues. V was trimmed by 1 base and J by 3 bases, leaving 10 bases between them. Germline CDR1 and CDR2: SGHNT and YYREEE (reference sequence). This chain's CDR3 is CASSLQGKDTEAFF. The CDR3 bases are TGTGCCAGCAGCTTGCAGGGGAAAGACACTGAAGCTTTCTTT.

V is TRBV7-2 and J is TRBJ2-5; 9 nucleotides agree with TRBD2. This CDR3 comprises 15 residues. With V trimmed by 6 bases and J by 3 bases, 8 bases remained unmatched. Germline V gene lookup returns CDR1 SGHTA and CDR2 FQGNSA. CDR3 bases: TGTGCCAGCAGGATCCGGGGACTAGCAAAAGAGACCCAGTACTTC. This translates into CASRIRGLAKETQYF.

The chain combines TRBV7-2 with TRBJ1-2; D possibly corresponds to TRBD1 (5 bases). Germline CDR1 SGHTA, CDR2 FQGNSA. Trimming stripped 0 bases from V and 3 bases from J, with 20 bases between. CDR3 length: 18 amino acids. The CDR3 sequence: CASSLAFTGGAWDYGYTF. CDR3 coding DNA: TGTGCCAGCAGCTTAGCGTTTACTGGAGGGGCCTGGGACTATGGCTACACCTTC.

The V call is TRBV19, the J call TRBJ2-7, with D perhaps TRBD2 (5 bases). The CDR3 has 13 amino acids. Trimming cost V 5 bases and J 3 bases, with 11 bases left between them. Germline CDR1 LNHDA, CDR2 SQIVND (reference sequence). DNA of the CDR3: TGTGCCAGTAGTCCCGGGATCAACTACGAGCAGTACTTC. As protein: CASSPGINYEQYF.

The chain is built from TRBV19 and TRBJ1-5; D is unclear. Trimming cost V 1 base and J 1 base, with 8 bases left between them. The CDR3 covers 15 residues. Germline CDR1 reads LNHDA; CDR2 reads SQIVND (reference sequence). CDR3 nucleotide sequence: TGTGCCAGTAGTATAGGGGAGGCGAGCAATCAGCCCCAGCATTTT. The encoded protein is CASSIGEASNQPQHF.

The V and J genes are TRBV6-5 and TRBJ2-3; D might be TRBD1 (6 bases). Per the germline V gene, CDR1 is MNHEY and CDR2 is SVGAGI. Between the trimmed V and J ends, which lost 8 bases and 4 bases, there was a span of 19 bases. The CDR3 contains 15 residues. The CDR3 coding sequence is TGTGCCAGCCGGAGCGGTTGGGCAGGGGCAGATACGCAGTATTTT. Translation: CASRSGWAGADTQYF.

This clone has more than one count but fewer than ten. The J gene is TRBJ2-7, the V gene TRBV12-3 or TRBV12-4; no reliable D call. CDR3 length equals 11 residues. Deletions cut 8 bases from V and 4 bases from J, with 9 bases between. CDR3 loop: CASGGRYEQYF. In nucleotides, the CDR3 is TGTGCCAGCGGCGGTCGATACGAGCAGTACTTC.

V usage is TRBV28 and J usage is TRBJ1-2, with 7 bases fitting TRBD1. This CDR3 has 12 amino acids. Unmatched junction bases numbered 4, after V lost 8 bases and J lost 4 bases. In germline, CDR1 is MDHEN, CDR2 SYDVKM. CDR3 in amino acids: CASSRTGYGYTF. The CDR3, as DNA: TGTGCCAGCTCCAGGACAGGCTATGGCTACACCTTC.

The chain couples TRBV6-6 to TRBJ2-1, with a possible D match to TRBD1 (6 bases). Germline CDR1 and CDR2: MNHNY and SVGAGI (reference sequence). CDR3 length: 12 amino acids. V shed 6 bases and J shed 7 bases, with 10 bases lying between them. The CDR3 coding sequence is TGTGCCAGCAGATTCACAGGGAATGAGCAGTTCTTC. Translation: CASRFTGNEQFF.

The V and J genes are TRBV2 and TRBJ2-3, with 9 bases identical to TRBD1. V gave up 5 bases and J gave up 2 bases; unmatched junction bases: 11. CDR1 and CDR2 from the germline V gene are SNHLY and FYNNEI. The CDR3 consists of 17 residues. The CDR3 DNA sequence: TGTGCCAGCAGTTCACAGGGGGCGGGAAGCCCCACAGATACGCAGTATTTT. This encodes CASSSQGAGSPTDTQYF.

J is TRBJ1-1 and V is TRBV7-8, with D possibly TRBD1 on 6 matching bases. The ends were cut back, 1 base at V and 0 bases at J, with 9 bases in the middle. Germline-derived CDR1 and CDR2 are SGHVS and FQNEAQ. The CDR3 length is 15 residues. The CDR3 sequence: CASSLEGQMNTEAFF. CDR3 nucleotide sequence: TGTGCCAGCAGCTTAGAGGGACAAATGAACACTGAAGCTTTCTTT.

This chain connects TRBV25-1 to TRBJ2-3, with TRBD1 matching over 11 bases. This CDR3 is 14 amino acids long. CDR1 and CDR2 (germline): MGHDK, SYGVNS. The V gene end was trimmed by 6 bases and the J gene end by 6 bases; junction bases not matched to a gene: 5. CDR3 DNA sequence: TGTGCCAGCAGCCGGGACAGGGGGTCGGATACGCAGTATTTT. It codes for CASSRDRGSDTQYF.

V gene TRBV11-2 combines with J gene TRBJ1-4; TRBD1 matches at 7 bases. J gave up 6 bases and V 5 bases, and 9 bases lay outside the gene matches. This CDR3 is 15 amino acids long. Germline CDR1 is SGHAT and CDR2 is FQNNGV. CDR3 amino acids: CASSPQGEFYEKLFF. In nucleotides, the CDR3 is TGTGCCAGCAGCCCTCAGGGGGAGTTTTATGAAAAACTGTTTTTT.